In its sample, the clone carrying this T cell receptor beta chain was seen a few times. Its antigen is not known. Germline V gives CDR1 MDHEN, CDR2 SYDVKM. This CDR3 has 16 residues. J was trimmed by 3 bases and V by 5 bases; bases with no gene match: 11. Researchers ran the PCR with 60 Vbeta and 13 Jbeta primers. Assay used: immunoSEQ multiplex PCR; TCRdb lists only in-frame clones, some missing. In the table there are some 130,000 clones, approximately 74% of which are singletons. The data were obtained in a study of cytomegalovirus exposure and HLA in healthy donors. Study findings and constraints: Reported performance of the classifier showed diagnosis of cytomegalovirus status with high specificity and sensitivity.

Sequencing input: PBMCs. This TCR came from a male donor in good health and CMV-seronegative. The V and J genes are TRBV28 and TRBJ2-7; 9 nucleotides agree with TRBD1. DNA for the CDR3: TGTGCCAGCAGTCTGACCGGGACAGGGATTCTCTACGAGCAGTACTTC. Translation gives CASSLTGTGILYEQYF.